Below are 21 T cell receptor beta chains sequenced from a single sample in a study of radiation and T cells in renal cell carcinoma. Time point defined: blood 4 weeks post-SBRT, at nephrectomy. Treatment: 15 Gy SBRT to primary tumor, nephrectomy 4 weeks later. Sequencing used immunoSEQ multiplex PCR; TCRdb keeps in-frame clones, though not all of them. Among about 140,000 clones listed, around 88% were seen once. Sequences were derived from blood, sampled from a patient whose treatment included radiotherapy and nephrectomy. The receptor set was obtained from a woman aged 50 to 65 with renal cell carcinoma.

The rearrangement joins TRBV21-1 to TRBJ1-1. TRBV21-1 is flagged as a pseudogene. The CDR3 is 14 residues long. CDR3: CASSTAGKDTEAFF. CDR3 nucleotides: TGTGCCAGCAGCACAGCGGGGAAGGACACTGAAGCTTTCTTT.

V and J are TRBV7-2 and TRBJ1-2, with D possibly matching TRBD1 (5 bases). The ends were cut back, 2 bases at V and 8 bases at J, with 15 bases in the middle. Germline-derived CDR1 and CDR2 are SGHTA and FQGNSA. The length of the CDR3 is 14 residues. The CDR3 loop reads CASSLYSTGQGYTF. CDR3 bases: TGTGCCAGCAGCTTATATAGTACAGGCCAGGGCTACACCTTC. The variable domain in full, with the rest retrieved from reference TRBV7-2 and TRBJ1-2, is GAGVSQSPSNKVTEKGKDVELRCDPISGHTALYWYRQSLGQGLEFLIYFQGNSAPDKSGLPSDRFSAERTGGSVSTLTIQRTQQEDSAVYLCASSLYSTGQGYTFGSGTRLTVV.

The rearrangement links TRBV11-2 to TRBJ1-5; 9 bases map to TRBD1. CDR3 length: 13 residues. Trimming removed 5 bases from V and 9 bases from J; junction bases left unmatched: 5. Germline assignment: CDR1 SGHAT and CDR2 FQNNGV. The CDR3 sequence is CASSRTGDGPQHF. The CDR3 nucleotides are TGTGCCAGCAGCCGGACAGGGGATGGGCCCCAGCATTTT.

The chain carries TRBV9 and TRBJ2-1; no firm D call. Germline CDR1 reads SGDLS; CDR2 reads YYNGEE. Trimming left V 0 bases short and J 4 bases short, with 11 bases between. The CDR3 has 15 amino acids. CDR3 amino acids: CASSVESTRYNEQFF. The CDR3 nucleotides are TGTGCCAGCAGCGTAGAATCCACCCGTTACAATGAGCAGTTCTTC.

This chain connects TRBV30 to TRBJ1-2; TRBD1 matches at 12 bases. This CDR3 region has 16 residues. V dropped 1 base and J dropped 4; count of bases not matched to a gene: 7. Germline values: CDR1 GTSNPN, CDR2 SVGIG (reference sequence). CDR3 amino acids: CAWSAPGQGAGYGYTF. In DNA, the CDR3 is TGTGCCTGGAGTGCCCCGGGACAGGGGGCAGGCTATGGCTACACCTTC.

V gene TRBV30 combines with J gene TRBJ1-4; D not resolved. Germline CDR1 and CDR2: GTSNPN and SVGIG (reference sequence). V gave up 4 bases and J gave up 8 bases, with 20 bases separating them. The CDR3 spans 15 residues. The chain's CDR3 is CAWTIGGGEREKLFF. The CDR3 nucleotides are TGTGCCTGGACCATCGGTGGCGGTGAACGGGAAAAACTGTTTTTT.

The chain carries TRBV2 and TRBJ2-5, with 12 bases lining up with TRBD2. Trimming cost V 5 bases and J 4 bases; bases outside gene matches: 5. Germline V gene sequence: CDR1 SNHLY, CDR2 FYNNEI. The CDR3 consists of 15 residues. CDR3 coding DNA: TGTGCCAGCAGTCGACTAGCGGGAGAGGGAGAGACCCAGTACTTC. Protein: CASSRLAGEGETQYF.

The chain's CDR3 is CASSLKETQYF. CDR3 nucleotides: TGTGCCAGCAGCTTAAAAGAGACCCAGTACTTC. The V call is TRBV7-2, the J call TRBJ2-5, with unresolved D. The CDR3 runs to 11 residues. Per the germline V gene, CDR1 is SGHTA and CDR2 is FQGNSA. The V end lost 2 bases, the J end lost 3 bases, and 1 base lay between the germline ends.

This chain connects TRBV11-2 to TRBJ2-3, with 8 bases identical to TRBD2. CDR3 size: 14 residues. The trim removed 1 base at V and 4 bases at J, leaving 1 base unmatched. From germline, CDR1 is SGHAT and CDR2 FQNNGV. The CDR3 DNA follows: TGTGCCAGCAGCTTAGGTAGCGGGGCAGATACGCAGTATTTT. Its protein product is CASSLGSGADTQYF.

The chain employs TRBV28 and TRBJ2-4; D gene uncertain. The V gene lost 5 bases and the J gene lost 3 bases, with 5 bases spanning the gap. Germline values: CDR1 MDHEN, CDR2 SYDVKM. This CDR3 comprises 12 residues. The CDR3 nucleotides read TGTGCCAGCAGTATAAACAAAAACATTCAGTACTTC. Protein sequence: CASSINKNIQYF.

This chain connects TRBV19 to TRBJ2-4; unclear D gene. This CDR3 has 11 amino acids. V was cut by 4 bases and J by 9 bases, with 7 bases left in between. CDR1 LNHDA and CDR2 SQIVND come from the germline V gene (reference sequence). CDR3: CASSNGPIQYF. CDR3 DNA sequence: TGTGCCAGTAGTAACGGACCCATTCAGTACTTC.

The chain carries TRBV7-8 and TRBJ2-3; TRBD2 aligns across 9 bases. Looked up from germline, CDR1 is SGHVS and CDR2 is FQNEAQ. The CDR3 has 16 residues. V dropped 5 bases and J dropped 4; count of bases not matched to a gene: 10. The CDR3 loop reads CASSKTAGGAADTQYF. Written as DNA, the CDR3 is TGTGCCAGCAGCAAAACAGCGGGAGGAGCGGCAGATACGCAGTATTTT.

This clone was counted only a few times. V and J are TRBV6-4 and TRBJ2-2, with D hard to call. The CDR3 extends over 16 amino acids. The germline gives CDR1 MRHNA, CDR2 SNTAGT. The V and J ends lost 5 bases and 1 base respectively, with 14 bases between them. The DNA of the CDR3 is TGTGCCAGCAGTCGAAAACCTAATTTGAACACCGGGGAGCTGTTTTTT. The encoded protein is CASSRKPNLNTGELFF.

The V gene is TRBV15, the J gene TRBJ2-3; D gene unclear. Trimming removed 5 bases from V and 4 bases from J, with 10 bases in between. Germline V gives CDR1 LNHNV, CDR2 YYDKDF (reference sequence). The CDR3 runs to 13 residues. CDR3 DNA: TGTGCCACCAGCCGCCGTACGGCAGATACGCAGTATTTT. This gives the protein CATSRRTADTQYF.

This chain links TRBV28 with TRBJ1-5; D is ambiguous. In germline, CDR1 is MDHEN, CDR2 SYDVKM. V lost 2 bases and J lost 3, with 14 bases in between. The CDR3 is made up of 16 amino acids. The CDR3 DNA sequence: TGTGCCAGCAGTTTACATTGGGGTACGGACAATCAGCCCCAGCATTTT. It encodes CASSLHWGTDNQPQHF.

The chain joins TRBV5-1 to TRBJ2-3, with D hard to call. The CDR3 runs to 13 residues. Deletions cut 5 bases from V and 0 bases from J, with 7 bases between. CDR1 and CDR2 from the germline V gene are SGHRS and YFSETQ. The CDR3 sequence is CASSQDSTDTQYF. CDR3 coding DNA: TGCGCCAGCAGTCAGGACAGCACAGATACGCAGTATTTT.

The V gene is TRBV7-9, the J gene TRBJ2-3; TRBD2 aligns across 11 bases. CDR1 SEHNR and CDR2 FQNEAQ come from the germline V gene (reference sequence). CDR3 size: 17 residues. The V gene end was trimmed by 0 bases and the J gene end by 7 bases; junction bases not matched to a gene: 9. Written as DNA, the CDR3 is TGTGCCAGCAGCTTAGCGTACACTAGCGGGAGTGTAAATACGCAGTATTTT. Amino acids: CASSLAYTSGSVNTQYF. The full variable domain, rest sourced from reference TRBV7-9 and TRBJ2-3, is DTGVSQNPRHKITKRGQNVTFRCDPISEHNRLYWYRQTLGQGPEFLTYFQNEAQLEKSRLLSDRFSAERPKGSFSTLEIQRTEQGDSAMYLCASSLAYTSGSVNTQYFGPGTRLTVL.

The DNA for the CDR3 is TGTGCCAGCTCACCAGGGGCCCGAATGAAAGCTTTCTTT. Translated: CASSPGARMKAFF. The chain is built from TRBV18 and TRBJ1-1; the D gene is possibly TRBD1 (5 bases). Trimming pared 2 bases from V and 9 bases from J, leaving 13 bases between. There are 13 residues in the CDR3. Per germline, CDR1 KGHSH and CDR2 LQKENI. The entire variable domain, with the rest obtained from reference TRBV18 and TRBJ1-1, is as follows: NAGVMQNPRHLVRRRGQEARLRCSPMKGHSHVYWYRQLPEEGLKFMVYLQKENIIDESGMPKERFSAEFPKEGPSILRIQQVVRGDSAAYFCASSPGARMKAFFGQGTRLTVV.

This clone was counted a single time. The chain carries TRBV7-6 and TRBJ2-7; tentative D call: TRBD2 (6 bases). V lost 1 base, J lost 9 bases, and 10 bases lay in between. This CDR3 has 12 residues. Germline V CDR1 and CDR2: SGHVS, FNYEAQ. The CDR3 sequence is CASSLETGGQYF. DNA of the CDR3: TGTGCCAGCAGCTTAGAGACCGGGGGGCAGTACTTC. The complete variable domain, with remaining parts taken from reference TRBV7-6 and TRBJ2-7, reads GAGVSQSPRYKVTKRGQDVALRCDPISGHVSLYWYRQALGQGPEFLTYFNYEAQQDKSGLPNDRFSAERPEGSISTLTIQRTEQRDSAMYRCASSLETGGQYFGPGTRLTVT.

The rearrangement joins TRBV28 to TRBJ2-1, with 7 bases matching TRBD2. From germline, CDR1 is MDHEN and CDR2 SYDVKM. Trimming cost V 5 bases and J 5 bases; bases outside gene matches: 12. CDR3 length equals 16 residues. The CDR3: CASSGANGRRNNEQFF. In DNA, the CDR3 is TGTGCCAGCAGTGGGGCTAACGGGAGGAGAAACAATGAGCAGTTCTTC. The full variable domain, rest sourced from reference TRBV28 and TRBJ2-1, is DVKVTQSSRYLVKRTGEKVFLECVQDMDHENMFWYRQDPGLGLRLIYFSYDVKMKEKGDIPEGYSVSREKKERFSLILESASTNQTSMYLCASSGANGRRNNEQFFGPGTRLTVL.

This clone appeared a single time. This chain joins TRBV7-2 and TRBJ2-1; D is undetermined. Germline assignment: CDR1 SGHTA and CDR2 FQGNSA. This CDR3 contains 14 residues. V was clipped by 4 bases and J by 6 bases, with 13 bases between them. The CDR3 region is CASSWDIGSNEQFF. CDR3 sequence (DNA): TGTGCCAGCAGCTGGGATATCGGTAGCAATGAGCAGTTCTTC.